This T cell receptor beta chain was found in a study of shared clonotypes between healthy human individuals (dated by TCRdb to about 2020). For the study in its entirety: A few men and two women, aged 18 to 49 years, made up the cohort. The study deeply sequenced blood TCR repertoires of about 5 healthy adults to estimate repertoire size and the extent of clonotype sharing between individuals. Between about 0.8 and 9 billion PBMCs per donor were obtained by leukapheresis. Different laboratories and diverse techniques were used to prepare libraries and sequence TCR repertoires, to increase sequencing depth and limit assay-specific biases. For each donor, CD4 naive and CD4 memory were each run on three plates, CD8 naive on two plates, and CD8 memory on one plate.

What the authors observed across the whole study: Compared with non-shared clonotypes, the clonotypes found in all four sorted-subset donors had higher generation probabilities. Even with the large sequencing depth, rarefaction of the sorted-subset datasets indicated that sequencing was incomplete. Pairwise subsampling led to the expectation that sequencing depth would affect the degree of clonotype sharing among donors. Naive subsets generally had larger estimated clonotype richness than memory subsets did. Sampling was limited to blood, and TCR repertoires in tissue likely differ from TCR repertoires in blood. The genetic and exposure-history diversity represented was limited by the small number of donors. Approximately 4.8% of naive CD4, 3.5% of naive CD8, 2.3% of memory CD4, and 0.4% of memory CD8 clonotypes were shared across four donors.

The donors were healthy, HIV-negative adults who had no recently reported acute infections or vaccinations. All donors were Caucasian adults living in Nashville, Tennessee, USA. CD4+ T cells were enriched through magnetic negative selection, after which naive cells were positively selected on CD45RA and the remaining negative fraction served as the memory subset. Blood was collected by leukapheresis, and PBMCs were isolated by Ficoll-Histopaque density gradient centrifugation and then cryopreserved in liquid nitrogen vapor phase. Analytical flow cytometry was used to check the purity and quantity of each magnetically sorted T cell population. Genomic DNA was isolated from every sorted fraction and measured by UV absorbance on a Nanodrop 2000c. Comment on this clone: The target of this receptor is not known. No quality values exist for individual bases; no much larger clone is one base distant.

Using the deep immunoSEQ assay, multiplex PCR amplified TCR CDR3 regions from genomic DNA. Extracted genomic DNA from each cell subset was spread evenly across all wells of several immunoSEQ 96-well plates, with each plate serving as a replicate. For sorted subsets, about 210 ng of genomic DNA, equivalent to 30,000 or so T cell genomes, went into each replicate PCR. Purified libraries were measured with a Qubit 3.0 fluorometer, size-checked on a Bioanalyzer 2100, and measured again with the KAPA Library Quantification kit. A separate single-read 150-cycle Illumina NextSeq 550 flow cell was used to sequence each immunoSEQ 96-well plate. Processing in the source paper ran as follows. Because the immunoSEQ output included only junctional sequences and no quality scores, the filtering could not be the same as the filtering used for full-length reads. To assign V/J genes and CDR3, sequences were annotated against IMGT germline references using PyIR, a Python wrapper for IgBLAST v1.9. Reads were removed for weak V/J assignments (E-value above 1e-6), missing CDR3, stop codons, out-of-frame junctions, or ambiguous translated residues. V3J clonotypes were defined by identical inferred V gene, J gene, and CDR3 amino acid sequence. To compute the percentage overlap between repertoires, the number of shared unique clonotypes was divided by the size of the smaller repertoire. Repertoire richness was assessed with RTK rarefaction, the Chao1 estimator, and Recon v2.1 estimates of unobserved clonotypes. Generation probabilities for all TCRbeta clonotypes obtained by the gDNA method from several donors were computed using OLGA. This is the immuneACCESS table as TCRdb keeps it, with only in-frame sequences that have V and J called. A part of the clones is gone; compared with another copy, unresolved V genes explain less than half, and the rest is unexplained. The V and J calls and the clone size are those of that table, but D and trimming were determined from the DNA. This sample gives under 650,000 clones in total; 90% to 96% of them show up just once. 0.055% to 0.075% of the sample rests with the top ten.

The sample consisted of naive CD4+ T cells sorted from blood. The sample's cell subset or site label, decoded: CD45RA+ positively selected. The origin of this receptor is a woman in her twenties or thirties in good health.

The DNA sequence is given as TGTGCCACTAAGGGGGTGGAGAACAATGAGCAGTTCTTC. This gives the protein CATKGVENNEQFF. The receptor chain draws on TRBV7-9 and TRBJ2-1; possibly the D gene is TRBD1, per 6 matching bases. CDR1 SEHNR and CDR2 FQNEAQ were looked up in the germline V gene (reference sequence). There are 13 amino acids in the CDR3, from cysteine to phenylalanine inclusive. The retained sequence is limited to the CDR3, 39 bases, with the frame set at the first base. V is pared back by 10 bases and J by 5 bases, with 15 bases lying between the germline termini.